This TCR beta chain stems from a study of blood T cell repertoires in COVID-19. Study information: Donors in the United States, Italy and Spain gave samples during acute or convalescent COVID-19. T cells, B-cell-depleted T cells, or PBMCs supplied cDNA or gDNA.

From germline, CDR1 is SGDLS and CDR2 YYNGEE. V was clipped by 3 bases and J by 4 bases, with 16 bases between them. The length of the CDR3 is 15 residues. How the authors handled the data: Estimation of nucleated cell counts was performed using reference gene primer amplification. Sequenced by immunoSEQ multiplex PCR; TCRdb stores in-frame clones only, minus some. The V and J calls and clone size were taken over from that table, and D and trimming were inferred from the DNA. The table shows approximately 670,000 clones, with 75% to 90% occurring only once. The receptor's source is a woman under 30 with acute or convalescent COVID-19. The J gene is TRBJ1-2, the V gene TRBV9; D might be TRBD1 (6 bases). Material for sequencing was peripheral blood. CDR3 region: CASSGGGREGYGYTF. CDR3 bases: TGTGCCAGCAGCGGAGGGGGACGGGAGGGCTATGGCTACACCTTC.